The T cell receptor beta chain under discussion was sequenced for a study of blood T cell repertoires in COVID-19. About the research overall: Acute-phase and convalescent COVID-19 samples originated in the United States, Italy and Spain. The analysed material was cDNA or gDNA that came from T cells, B-cell-depleted T cells, or PBMCs.

Original data processing: Quantification of nucleated cells was approximated via reference gene primer amplification. Only in-frame clones appear in the TCRdb table, and some are missing; sequencing was by immunoSEQ multiplex PCR. D and trimming were read from the DNA, whereas the V and J calls and clone size are those reported in that table. The data hold some 530,000 clones, with approximately 83% observed a single time. The germline V gene encodes CDR1 DFQATT and CDR2 SNEGSKA (reference sequence). This CDR3 has 16 residues. Trimming took 3 bases from V and 2 from J, leaving 19 bases between them. This clone has just a few counts.

The V and J genes are TRBV20-1 and TRBJ2-5; D perhaps matches TRBD1 (6 bases). The TCR originated in a human donor in a cohort sampled during active COVID-19. Specimen: peripheral blood. Written as DNA, the CDR3 is TGCAGTGCTAGTTTCTTTCGGCAGGGGTGGCAAGAGACCCAGTACTTC. Its protein product is CSASFFRQGWQETQYF.